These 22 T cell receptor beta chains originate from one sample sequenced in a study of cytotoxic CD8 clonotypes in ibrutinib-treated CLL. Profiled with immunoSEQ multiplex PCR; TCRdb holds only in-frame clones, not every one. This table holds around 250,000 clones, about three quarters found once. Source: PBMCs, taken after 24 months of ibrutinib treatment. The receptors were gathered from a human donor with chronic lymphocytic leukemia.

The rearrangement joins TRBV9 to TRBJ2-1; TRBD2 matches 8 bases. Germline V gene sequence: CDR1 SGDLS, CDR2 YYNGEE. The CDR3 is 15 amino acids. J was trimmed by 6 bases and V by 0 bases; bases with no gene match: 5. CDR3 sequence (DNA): TGTGCCAGCAGCGTAGCCCAGACTAGCGCCAATGAGCAGTTCTTC. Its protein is CASSVAQTSANEQFF. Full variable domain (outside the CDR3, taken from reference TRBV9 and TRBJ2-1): DSGVTQTPKHLITATGQRVTLRCSPRSGDLSVYWYQQSLDQGLQFLIQYYNGEERAKGNILERFSAQQFPDLHSELNLSSLELGDSALYFCASSVAQTSANEQFFGPGTRLTVL.

CDR3 region: CASREDRVDNQPQHF. DNA for the CDR3: TGTGCCAGCAGAGAGGACAGGGTGGACAATCAGCCCCAGCATTTT. The gene calls are TRBV6-1 and TRBJ1-5; TRBD1 matches 8 bases. CDR1 and CDR2 (germline): MNHNS, SASEGT. The CDR3 loop spans 15 amino acids. Trimming at V came to 6 bases and at J to 3 bases, leaving 7 bases not matched to a gene.

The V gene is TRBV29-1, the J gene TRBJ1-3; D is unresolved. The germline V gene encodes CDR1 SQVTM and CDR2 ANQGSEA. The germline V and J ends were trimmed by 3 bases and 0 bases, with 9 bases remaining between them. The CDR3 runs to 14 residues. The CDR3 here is CSVDDGISGNTIYF. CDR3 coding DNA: TGCAGCGTTGACGACGGAATCTCTGGAAACACCATATATTTT.

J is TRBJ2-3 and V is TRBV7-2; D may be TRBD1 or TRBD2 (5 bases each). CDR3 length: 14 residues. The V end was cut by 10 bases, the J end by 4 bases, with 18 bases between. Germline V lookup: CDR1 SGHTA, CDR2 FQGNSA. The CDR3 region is CATTRGGLADTQYF. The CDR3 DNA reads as TGTGCCACCACCCGGGGCGGGTTGGCAGATACGCAGTATTTT.

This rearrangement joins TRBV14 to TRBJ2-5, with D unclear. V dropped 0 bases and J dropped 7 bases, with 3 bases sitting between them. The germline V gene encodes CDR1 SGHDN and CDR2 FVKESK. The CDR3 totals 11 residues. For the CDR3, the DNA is TGTGCCAGCAGCCAAGAAAGGACCCAGTACTTC. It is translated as CASSQERTQYF.

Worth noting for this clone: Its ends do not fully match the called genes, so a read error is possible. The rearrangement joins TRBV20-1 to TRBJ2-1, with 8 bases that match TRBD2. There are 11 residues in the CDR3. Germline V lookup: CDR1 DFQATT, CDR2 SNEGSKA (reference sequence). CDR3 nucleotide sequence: TGCAGTGCTAGAGCCGGGACTAGGCTGCTCTTC. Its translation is CSARAGTRLLF.

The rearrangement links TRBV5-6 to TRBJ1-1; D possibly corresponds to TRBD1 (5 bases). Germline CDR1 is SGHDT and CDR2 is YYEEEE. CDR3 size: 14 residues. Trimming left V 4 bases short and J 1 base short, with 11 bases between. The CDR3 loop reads CASSKGDANTEAFF. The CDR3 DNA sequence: TGTGCCAGCAGCAAAGGGGATGCGAACACTGAAGCTTTCTTT.

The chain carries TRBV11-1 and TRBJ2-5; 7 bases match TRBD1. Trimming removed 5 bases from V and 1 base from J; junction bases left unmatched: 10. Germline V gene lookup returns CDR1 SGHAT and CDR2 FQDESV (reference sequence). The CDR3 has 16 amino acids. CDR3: CASSRRDRTAQETQYF. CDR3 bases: TGTGCCAGCAGCCGACGGGACAGAACGGCCCAAGAGACCCAGTACTTC. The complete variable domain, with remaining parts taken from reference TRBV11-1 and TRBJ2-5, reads EAEVAQSPRYKITEKSQAVAFWCDPISGHATLYWYRQILGQGPELLVQFQDESVVDDSQLPKDRFSAERLKGVDSTLKIQPAELGDSAMYLCASSRRDRTAQETQYFGPGTRLLVL.

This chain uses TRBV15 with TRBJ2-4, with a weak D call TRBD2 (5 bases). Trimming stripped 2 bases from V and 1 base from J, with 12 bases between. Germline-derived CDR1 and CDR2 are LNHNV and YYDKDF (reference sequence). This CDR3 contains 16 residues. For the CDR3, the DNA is TGTGCCACCAGCAGATGGAGGCTTTTGGCCAAAAACATTCAGTACTTC. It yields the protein CATSRWRLLAKNIQYF. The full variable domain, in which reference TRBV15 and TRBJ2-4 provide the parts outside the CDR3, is DAMVIQNPRYQVTQFGKPVTLSCSQTLNHNVMYWYQQKSSQAPKLLFHYYDKDFNNEADTPDNFQSRRPNTSFCFLDIRSPGLGDTAMYLCATSRWRLLAKNIQYFGAGTRLSVL.

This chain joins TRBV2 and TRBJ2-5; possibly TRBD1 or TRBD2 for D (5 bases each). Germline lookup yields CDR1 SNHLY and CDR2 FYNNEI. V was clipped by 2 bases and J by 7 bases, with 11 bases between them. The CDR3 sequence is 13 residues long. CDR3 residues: CASSERDHGTQYF. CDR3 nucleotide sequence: TGTGCCAGCAGTGAAAGGGACCATGGGACCCAGTACTTC.

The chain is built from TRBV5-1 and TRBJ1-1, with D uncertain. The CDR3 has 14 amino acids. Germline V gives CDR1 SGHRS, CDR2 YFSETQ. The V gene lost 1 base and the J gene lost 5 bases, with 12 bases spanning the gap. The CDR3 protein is CASSLNGEETEAFF. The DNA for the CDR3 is TGCGCCAGCAGCTTGAACGGGGAAGAGACTGAAGCTTTCTTT. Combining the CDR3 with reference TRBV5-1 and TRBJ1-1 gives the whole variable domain KAGVTQTPRYLIKTRGQQVTLSCSPISGHRSVSWYQQTPGQGLQFLFEYFSETQRNKGNFPGRFSGRQFSNSRSEMNVSTLELGDSALYLCASSLNGEETEAFFGQGTRLTVV.

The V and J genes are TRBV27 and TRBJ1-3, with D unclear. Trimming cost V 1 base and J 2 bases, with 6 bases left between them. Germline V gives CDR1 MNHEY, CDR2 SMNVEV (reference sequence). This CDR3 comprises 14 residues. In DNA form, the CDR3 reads TGTGCCAGCAGTTTATTGGGCCCTGGAAACACCATATATTTT. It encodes CASSLLGPGNTIYF.

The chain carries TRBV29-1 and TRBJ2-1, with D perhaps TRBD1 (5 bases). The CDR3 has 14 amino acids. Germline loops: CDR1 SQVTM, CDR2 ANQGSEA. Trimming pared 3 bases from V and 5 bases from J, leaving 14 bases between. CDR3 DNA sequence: TGCAGCGTTGACCGGCGACAGATAGACAATGAGCAGTTCTTC. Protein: CSVDRRQIDNEQFF.

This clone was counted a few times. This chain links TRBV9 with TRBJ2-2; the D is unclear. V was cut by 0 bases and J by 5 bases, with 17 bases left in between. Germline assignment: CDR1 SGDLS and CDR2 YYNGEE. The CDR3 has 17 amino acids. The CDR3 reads CASSVAVEQLGTGELFF. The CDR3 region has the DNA TGTGCCAGCAGCGTAGCTGTCGAACAGCTTGGGACCGGGGAGCTGTTTTTT.

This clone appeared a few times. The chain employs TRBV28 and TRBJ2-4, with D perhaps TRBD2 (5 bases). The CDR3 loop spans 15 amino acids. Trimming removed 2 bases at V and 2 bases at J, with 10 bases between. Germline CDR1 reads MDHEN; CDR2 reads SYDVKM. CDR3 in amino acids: CASSLVGSTKNIQYF. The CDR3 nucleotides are TGTGCCAGCAGTTTAGTAGGGAGCACCAAAAACATTCAGTACTTC. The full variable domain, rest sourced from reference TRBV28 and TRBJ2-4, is DVKVTQSSRYLVKRTGEKVFLECVQDMDHENMFWYRQDPGLGLRLIYFSYDVKMKEKGDIPEGYSVSREKKERFSLILESASTNQTSMYLCASSLVGSTKNIQYFGAGTRLSVL.

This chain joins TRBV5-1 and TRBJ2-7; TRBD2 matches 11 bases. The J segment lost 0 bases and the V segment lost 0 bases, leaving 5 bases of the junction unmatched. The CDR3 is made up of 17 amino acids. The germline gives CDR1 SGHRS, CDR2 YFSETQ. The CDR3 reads CASSLGLAGRSSYEQYF. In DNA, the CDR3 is TGCGCCAGCAGCTTGGGACTAGCGGGACGCAGCTCCTACGAGCAGTACTTC.

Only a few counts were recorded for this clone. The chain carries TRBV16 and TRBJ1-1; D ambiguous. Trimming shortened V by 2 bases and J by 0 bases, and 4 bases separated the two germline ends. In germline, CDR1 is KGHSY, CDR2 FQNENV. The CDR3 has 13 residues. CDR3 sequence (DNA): TGTGCCAGCAGCCAAGGAGTGAACACTGAAGCTTTCTTT. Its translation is CASSQGVNTEAFF.

CDR3 loop: CASSPPTSGSYTQYF. The CDR3 coding sequence is TGTGCCAGCTCACCACCCACTAGCGGGAGTTATACGCAGTATTTT. V is TRBV18 and J is TRBJ2-3; 11 bases align to TRBD2. The junction had 3 bases not matched to a gene; V was cut back by 0 bases and J by 7 bases. Per the germline V gene, CDR1 is KGHSH and CDR2 is LQKENI. CDR3 length equals 15 residues.

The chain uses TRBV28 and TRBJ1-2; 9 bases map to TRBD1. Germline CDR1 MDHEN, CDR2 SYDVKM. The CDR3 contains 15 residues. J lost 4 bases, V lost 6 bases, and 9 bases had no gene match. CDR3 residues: CASSLSDRGTYGYTF. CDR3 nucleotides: TGTGCCAGCAGCCTCTCGGACAGGGGTACCTATGGCTACACCTTC.

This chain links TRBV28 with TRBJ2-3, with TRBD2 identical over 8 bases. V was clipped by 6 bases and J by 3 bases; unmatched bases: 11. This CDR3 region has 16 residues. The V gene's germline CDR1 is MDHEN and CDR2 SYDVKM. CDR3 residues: CASRDREGHGTDTQYF. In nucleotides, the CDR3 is TGTGCCAGCAGGGATCGGGAGGGGCATGGTACAGATACGCAGTATTTT.

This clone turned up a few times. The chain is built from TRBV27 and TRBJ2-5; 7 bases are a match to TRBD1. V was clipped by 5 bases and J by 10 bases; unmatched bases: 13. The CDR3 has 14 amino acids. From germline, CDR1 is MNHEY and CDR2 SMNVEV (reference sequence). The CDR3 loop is CASSLTGEGSFQYF. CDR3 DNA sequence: TGTGCCAGCAGTCTCACAGGGGAAGGGTCGTTCCAGTACTTC.

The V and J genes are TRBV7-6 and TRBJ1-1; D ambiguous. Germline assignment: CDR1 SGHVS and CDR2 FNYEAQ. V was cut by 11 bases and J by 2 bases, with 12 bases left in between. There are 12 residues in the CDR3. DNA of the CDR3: TGTGCCGTCGGAAGCCGCAACACTGAAGCTTTCTTT. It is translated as CAVGSRNTEAFF.